The 17 T cell receptor beta chains in this list originate from one sample, sequenced in a study of PD-1 blockade in classical Hodgkin lymphoma (TCRdb year 2020). Library preparation used the immunoSEQ multiplex PCR assay. The clones in this table, taken by TCRdb from immuneACCESS, are in-frame only. Not every clone is retained; where verified, under half of the shortfall comes from an unresolved V gene, and the cause of the rest is unknown. Within this sample are about 40,000 clones, with 70% to 90% of them counted one time only. Roughly 7.7% of the sample lies in the top ten. Interpreted using the paper, the time point label stands for: cycle 2 day 1 (C2D1) of nivolumab. Relapse after autologous stem cell transplantation had occurred in all trial patients, and cohorts A, B and C were distinguished by prior brentuximab vedotin exposure. The sequenced sample was peripheral blood mononuclear cells (PBMCs), obtained before the second cycle of nivolumab. Receptors originate from a human donor with classical Hodgkin lymphoma.

The chain uses TRBV28 and TRBJ1-4; 8 bases line up with TRBD1. The CDR3 is 13 amino acids. After removal of 10 bases from V and 8 bases from J, the junction contained 9 bases not matched to a gene. Germline V CDR1 and CDR2: MDHEN, SYDVKM. Here the CDR3 DNA reads TGTGCCACCCTCGGACAGGGTGGCGAAAAACTGTTTTTT. Amino acids: CATLGQGGEKLFF.

In the case of this clone: Other DNA variants within this sample encode the same CDR3. This sequence joins TRBV7-9 and TRBJ1-1, with no clear D. The CDR3 is made up of 11 amino acids. Germline V gives CDR1 SEHNR, CDR2 FQNEAQ (reference sequence). Trimming took 3 bases from V and 1 from J, leaving 0 bases between them. Here the CDR3 reads CASSLNTEAFF. CDR3 DNA: TGTGCCAGCAGCTTGAACACTGAAGCTTTCTTT.

CDR3 sequence reads: CASAATATSSYEQYF. Here the CDR3 DNA reads TGTGCCAGCGCTGCGACTGCCACCAGCTCCTACGAGCAGTACTTC. The rearrangement links TRBV11-3 to TRBJ2-7, with no clear D. CDR1 SGHNT and CDR2 YENEEA come from the germline V gene. This CDR3 region has 15 residues. Trimming left V 8 bases short and J 0 bases short, with 17 bases between.

This sequence joins TRBV5-1 and TRBJ1-1, with 7 positions matching TRBD1. This CDR3 spans 14 amino acids. The V and J ends lost 4 bases and 1 base, in that order; junction bases with no gene match: 4. Germline V gene data show CDR1 as SGHRS and CDR2 as YFSETQ. In nucleotides, the CDR3 is TGCGCCAGCAGCGTTTGGGACAGGAACACTGAAGCTTTCTTT. Protein product: CASSVWDRNTEAFF. The variable domain in full, completed from reference TRBV5-1 and TRBJ1-1, reads KAGVTQTPRYLIKTRGQQVTLSCSPISGHRSVSWYQQTPGQGLQFLFEYFSETQRNKGNFPGRFSGRQFSNSRSEMNVSTLELGDSALYLCASSVWDRNTEAFFGQGTRLTVV.

The CDR3 protein is CASSVEPGAVEQYF. DNA for the CDR3: TGTGCCAGCAGCGTAGAACCGGGAGCGGTCGAGCAGTACTTC. This chain connects TRBV9 to TRBJ2-7; TRBD2 is a possible D gene (6 bases). The CDR3 is made up of 14 amino acids. V was cut by 0 bases and J by 6 bases, with 13 bases left in between. Germline CDR1 reads SGDLS; CDR2 reads YYNGEE.

The chain carries TRBV7-9 and TRBJ2-1, with 9 bases matching TRBD2. The germline CDR1 and CDR2 sequences are SEHNR and FQNEAQ (reference sequence). Trimming at V came to 5 bases and at J to 4 bases, leaving 15 bases not matched to a gene. The CDR3 sequence is 18 residues long. The CDR3 coding sequence is TGTGCCAGCAGCCAATTTTGGACTAGCGAGGGAGGATACAATGAGCAGTTCTTC. Its translation is CASSQFWTSEGGYNEQFF. Complete variable domain (other parts from reference TRBV7-9 and TRBJ2-1): DTGVSQNPRHKITKRGQNVTFRCDPISEHNRLYWYRQTLGQGPEFLTYFQNEAQLEKSRLLSDRFSAERPKGSFSTLEIQRTEQGDSAMYLCASSQFWTSEGGYNEQFFGPGTRLTVL.

The chain links TRBV6-5 to TRBJ1-1; D ambiguous. Germline lookup yields CDR1 MNHEY and CDR2 SVGAGI. The CDR3 is 13 amino acids. V was shortened by 5 bases and J by 1 base, with 8 bases between the two germline ends. The CDR3 coding sequence is TGTGCCAGCAGTCCCATGCAGAACACTGAAGCTTTCTTT. Its translation: CASSPMQNTEAFF.

In this sample, this clone turned up once. This chain connects TRBV27 to TRBJ2-3, with D possibly TRBD2 on 6 matching bases. From germline, CDR1 is MNHEY and CDR2 SMNVEV (reference sequence). The CDR3 runs to 15 residues. The germline V and J ends were trimmed by 8 bases and 0 bases, with 15 bases remaining between them. CDR3 residues: CASGRPGVSTDTQYF. CDR3 nucleotides: TGTGCCAGCGGGCGGCCGGGGGTCAGCACAGATACGCAGTATTTT.

The chain links TRBV9 to TRBJ2-6; perhaps TRBD1 as D (6 bases). The CDR3 runs 15 residues. Trimming took off 7 bases at V and 0 bases at J, with 11 bases between the two ends. CDR1 SGDLS and CDR2 YYNGEE come from the germline V gene. CDR3 nucleotides: TGTGCCAGCGGACAGATATTCTCTGGGGCCAACGTCCTGACTTTC. It codes for CASGQIFSGANVLTF.

The CDR3 reads CASRQGHAYEQYF. Here the CDR3 DNA reads TGTGCCAGCAGACAGGGTCACGCCTACGAGCAGTACTTC. This chain uses TRBV6-5 with TRBJ2-7; tentative D call: TRBD1 (6 bases). The CDR3 covers 13 residues. Trimming cost V 6 bases and J 2 bases, with 11 bases left between them. The germline V gene encodes CDR1 MNHEY and CDR2 SVGAGI.

The V and J genes are TRBV7-9 and TRBJ1-5; D ambiguous. Trimming took off 5 bases at V and 1 base at J, with 9 bases between the two ends. Per germline, CDR1 SEHNR and CDR2 FQNEAQ (reference sequence). The CDR3 totals 14 residues. CDR3 loop: CASSVPGSNQPQHF. In nucleotides, the CDR3 is TGTGCCAGCAGCGTCCCGGGGAGCAATCAGCCCCAGCATTTT.

The V gene is TRBV13, the J gene TRBJ2-7; TRBD2 is a possible D gene (7 bases). The CDR3 is made up of 18 amino acids. Trimming took off 5 bases at V and 0 bases at J, with 23 bases between the two ends. Germline V lookup: CDR1 PRHDT, CDR2 FYEKMQ (reference sequence). The CDR3 coding sequence is TGTGCCAGCAGCCCGCCCTTGGGGGGGCTCCTCTCCTCCTACGAGCAGTACTTC. This encodes CASSPPLGGLLSSYEQYF.

DNA for the CDR3: TGTGCCAGTAGTATGGACTTGGGGGTCGGCACCTTC. Translation gives CASSMDLGVGTF. This rearrangement joins TRBV19 to TRBJ1-2; possibly TRBD1 for D (5 bases). This CDR3 comprises 12 residues. Trimming left V 3 bases short and J 13 bases short, with 15 bases between. In germline, CDR1 is LNHDA, CDR2 SQIVND (reference sequence).

The CDR3: CASSQMGGTYEQYF. DNA for the CDR3: TGTGCCAGCTCACAGATGGGGGGGACCTACGAGCAGTACTTC. V and J are TRBV18 and TRBJ2-7; 7 nucleotides agree with TRBD2. J was trimmed by 2 bases and V by 4 bases; bases with no gene match: 5. This CDR3 region has 14 residues. The germline V gene has CDR1 KGHSH and CDR2 LQKENI. The full variable domain, completed using reference TRBV18 and TRBJ2-7, is NAGVMQNPRHLVRRRGQEARLRCSPMKGHSHVYWYRQLPEEGLKFMVYLQKENIIDESGMPKERFSAEFPKEGPSILRIQQVVRGDSAAYFCASSQMGGTYEQYFGPGTRLTVT.

The J gene is TRBJ2-2, the V gene TRBV5-2; the table calls TRBD2, which could not be checked here. TRBV5-2 is termed a pseudogene. The CDR3 has 18 amino acids. The CDR3 sequence: CASSRLAGGASAPGELFF. CDR3 in DNA: TGTGCCAGCAGCCGCCTAGCGGGAGGGGCCTCTGCTCCCGGGGAGCTGTTTTTT.

In its sample, this clone was seen once. The chain recombines TRBV19 with TRBJ1-4; no reliable D call. The germline gives CDR1 LNHDA, CDR2 SQIVND (reference sequence). V was shortened by 5 bases and J by 3 bases, with 13 bases between the two germline ends. The CDR3 is made up of 15 amino acids. The CDR3 protein is CASSQTAVANEKLFF. The CDR3, as DNA: TGTGCCAGTAGTCAAACAGCTGTGGCTAATGAAAAACTGTTTTTT.

This CDR3 is CASRNDRATNEKLFF. The CDR3 region has the DNA TGTGCCAGCAGAAACGACAGGGCCACTAATGAAAAACTGTTTTTT. V gene TRBV25-1 combines with J gene TRBJ1-4; 7 bases line up with TRBD1. Germline CDR1 reads MGHDK; CDR2 reads SYGVNS. Trimming took 6 bases from V and 2 from J; bases not matched to a gene: 6. CDR3 size: 15 residues.